The sequence of this T cell receptor (beta chain) was determined in a study of blood T cell repertoires in COVID-19. The method was immunoSEQ multiplex PCR; TCRdb's version includes in-frame clones alone and lacks a portion of them. The sample includes roughly 190,000 clones, around 76% seen only once; the top ten take approximately 9%. CDR3 length equals 15 residues. CDR1 and CDR2 (germline): MNHEY, SVGAGI. V lost 8 bases to trimming and J lost 0 bases, with 17 bases between them. The origin of this receptor is a woman aged 50 to 60 with active or convalescent COVID-19. Sequencing was carried out using peripheral blood. The J gene is TRBJ2-7, the V gene TRBV6-5; no definite D call. CDR3 amino acids: CASRDSLGSSYEQYF. The CDR3 region has the DNA TGTGCCAGCCGCGATAGCTTAGGAAGCTCCTACGAGCAGTACTTC.